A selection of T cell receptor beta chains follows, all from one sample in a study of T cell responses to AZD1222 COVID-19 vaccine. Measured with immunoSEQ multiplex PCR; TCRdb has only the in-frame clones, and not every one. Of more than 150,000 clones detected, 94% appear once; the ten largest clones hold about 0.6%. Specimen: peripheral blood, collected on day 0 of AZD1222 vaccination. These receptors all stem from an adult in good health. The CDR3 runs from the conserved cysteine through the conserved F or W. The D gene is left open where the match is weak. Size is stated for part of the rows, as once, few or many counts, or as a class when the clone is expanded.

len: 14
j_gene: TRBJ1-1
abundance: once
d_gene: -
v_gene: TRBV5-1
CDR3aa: CASSTDDRNTEAFF
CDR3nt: TGCGCCAGCAGCACCGACGACAGGAACACTGAAGCTTTCTTT

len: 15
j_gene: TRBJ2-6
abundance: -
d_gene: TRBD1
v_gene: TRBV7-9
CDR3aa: CASSSTGAGANVLTF
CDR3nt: TGTGCCAGCAGCTCCACAGGGGCAGGGGCCAACGTCCTGACTTTC

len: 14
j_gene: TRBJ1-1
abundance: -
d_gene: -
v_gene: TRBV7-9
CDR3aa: CASSLRWGNTEAFF
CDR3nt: TGTGCCAGCAGCCTGAGGTGGGGGAACACTGAAGCTTTCTTT

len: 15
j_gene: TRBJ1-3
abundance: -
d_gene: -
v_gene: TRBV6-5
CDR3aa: CASIPLRGSGNTIYF
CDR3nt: TGTGCCAGCATCCCCCTTCGGGGGTCCGGAAACACCATATATTTT

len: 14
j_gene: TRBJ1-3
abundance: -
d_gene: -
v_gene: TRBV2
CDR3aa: CASSWDDELVTIYF
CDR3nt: TGTGCCAGCAGCTGGGACGACGAGTTGGTCACCATATATTTT

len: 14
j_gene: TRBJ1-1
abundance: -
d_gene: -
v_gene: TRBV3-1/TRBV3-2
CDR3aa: CASSQEARRTEAFF
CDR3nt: TGTGCCAGCAGCCAAGAAGCTCGGAGGACTGAAGCTTTCTTT

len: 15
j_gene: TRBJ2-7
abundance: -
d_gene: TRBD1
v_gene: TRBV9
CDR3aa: CASSVGTGESYEQYF
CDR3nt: TGTGCCAGCAGCGTAGGGACAGGGGAGTCGTACGAGCAGTACTTC

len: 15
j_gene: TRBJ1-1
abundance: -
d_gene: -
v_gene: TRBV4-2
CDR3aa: CASSQMTGVNTEAFF
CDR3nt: TGTGCCAGCAGCCAAATGACAGGTGTGAACACTGAAGCTTTCTTT

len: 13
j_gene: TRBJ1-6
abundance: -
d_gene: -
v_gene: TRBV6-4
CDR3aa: CASSVWANSPLHF
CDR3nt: TGTGCCAGCAGTGTGTGGGCTAATTCACCCCTCCACTTT

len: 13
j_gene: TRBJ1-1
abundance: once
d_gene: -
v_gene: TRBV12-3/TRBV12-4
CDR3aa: CASSLKRTEEAFF
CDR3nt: TGTGCCAGCAGTTTAAAGAGGACGGAGGAAGCTTTCTTT

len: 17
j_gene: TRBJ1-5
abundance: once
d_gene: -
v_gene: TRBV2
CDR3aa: CASSQEMIRGRNQPQHF
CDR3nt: TGTGCCAGCAGTCAGGAGATGATCCGGGGAAGAAATCAGCCCCAGCATTTT

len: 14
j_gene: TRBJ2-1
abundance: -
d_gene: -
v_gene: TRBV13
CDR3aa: CASTPGTSYNEQFF
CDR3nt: TGTGCCAGCACCCCAGGGACATCCTACAATGAGCAGTTCTTC

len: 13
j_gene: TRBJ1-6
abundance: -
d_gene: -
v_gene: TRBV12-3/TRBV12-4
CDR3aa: CASSLAVLEPLHF
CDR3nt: TGTGCCAGCAGTTTGGCCGTCTTGGAACCCCTCCACTTT

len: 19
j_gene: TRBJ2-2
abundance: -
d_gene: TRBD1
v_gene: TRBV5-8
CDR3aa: CASSLVVGTPETGPGELFF
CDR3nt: TGTGCCAGCAGCTTAGTTGTAGGAACCCCAGAGACAGGGCCCGGGGAGCTGTTTTTT

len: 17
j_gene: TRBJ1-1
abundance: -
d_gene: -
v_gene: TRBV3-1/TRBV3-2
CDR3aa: CASSQEDGRIMNTEAFF
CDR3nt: TGTGCCAGCAGCCAAGAAGACGGACGGATCATGAACACTGAAGCTTTCTTT

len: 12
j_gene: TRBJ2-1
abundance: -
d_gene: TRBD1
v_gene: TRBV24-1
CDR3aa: CATRGDRGEQFF
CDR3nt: TGTGCCACCCGTGGGGACAGGGGTGAGCAGTTCTTC

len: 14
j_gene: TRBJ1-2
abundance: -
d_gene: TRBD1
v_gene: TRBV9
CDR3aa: CASSRPGQGYGYTF
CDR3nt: TGTGCCAGCAGCCGCCCGGGACAGGGCTATGGCTACACCTTC

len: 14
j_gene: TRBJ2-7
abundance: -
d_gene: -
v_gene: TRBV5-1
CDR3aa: CASSLETGSYEQYF
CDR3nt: TGCGCCAGCAGTTTGGAGACAGGAAGCTACGAGCAGTACTTC

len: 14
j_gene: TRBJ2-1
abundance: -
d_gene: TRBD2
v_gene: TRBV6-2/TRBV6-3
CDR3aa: CASSPGLVDNEQFF
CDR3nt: TGTGCCAGCAGTCCAGGACTAGTTGACAATGAGCAGTTCTTC

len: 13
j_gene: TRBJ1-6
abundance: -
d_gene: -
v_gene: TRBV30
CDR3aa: CAWGDSYNSPLHF
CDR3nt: TGTGCCTGGGGCGACTCCTATAATTCACCCCTCCACTTT

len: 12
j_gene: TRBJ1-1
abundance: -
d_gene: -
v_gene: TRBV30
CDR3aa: CAWNRVNTEAFF
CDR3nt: TGTGCCTGGAACAGGGTGAACACTGAAGCTTTCTTT

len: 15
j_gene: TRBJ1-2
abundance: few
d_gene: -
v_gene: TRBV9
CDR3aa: CASSADLTVAYGYTF
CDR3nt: TGTGCCAGCAGCGCGGACCTAACGGTGGCCTATGGCTACACCTTC

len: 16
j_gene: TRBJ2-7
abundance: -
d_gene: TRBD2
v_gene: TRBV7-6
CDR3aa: CASSLADLRGAYEQYF
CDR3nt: TGTGCCAGCAGCTTAGCGGACCTCCGGGGGGCCTACGAGCAGTACTTC

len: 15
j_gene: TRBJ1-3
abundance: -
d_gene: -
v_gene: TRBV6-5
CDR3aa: CASAEGGVAGNTIYF
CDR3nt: TGTGCCAGCGCTGAGGGGGGGGTTGCTGGAAACACCATATATTTT

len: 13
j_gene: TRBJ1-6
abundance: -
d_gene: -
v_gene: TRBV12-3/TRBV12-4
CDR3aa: CASSSLENSPLHF
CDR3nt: TGTGCCAGCAGTTCCCTAGAAAATTCACCCCTCCACTTT

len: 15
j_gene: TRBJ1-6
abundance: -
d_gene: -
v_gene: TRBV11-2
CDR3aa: CASSFDPFYNSPLHF
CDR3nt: TGTGCCAGCAGCTTCGACCCGTTCTATAATTCACCCCTCCACTTT

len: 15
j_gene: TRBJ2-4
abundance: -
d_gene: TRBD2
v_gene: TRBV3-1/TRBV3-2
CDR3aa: CASSQRAGGGNIQYF
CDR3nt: TGTGCCAGCAGCCAACGGGCGGGAGGCGGAAACATTCAGTACTTC

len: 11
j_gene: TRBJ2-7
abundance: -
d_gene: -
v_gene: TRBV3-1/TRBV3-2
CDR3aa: CASSGDYEQYF
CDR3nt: TGTGCCAGCAGCGGGGACTACGAGCAGTACTTC

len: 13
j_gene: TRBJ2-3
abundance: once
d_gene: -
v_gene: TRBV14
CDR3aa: CASSQDGVVAQYF
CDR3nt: TGTGCCAGCAGCCAAGATGGAGTCGTGGCGCAGTATTTT

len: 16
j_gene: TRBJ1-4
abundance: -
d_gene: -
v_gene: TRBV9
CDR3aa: CASSVASLGTNEKLFF
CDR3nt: TGTGCCAGCAGCGTAGCCTCCCTGGGCACTAATGAAAAACTGTTTTTT

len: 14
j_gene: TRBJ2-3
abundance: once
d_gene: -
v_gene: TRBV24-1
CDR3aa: CATSDKGYTDTQYF
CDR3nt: TGTGCCACCAGTGACAAGGGTTACACAGATACGCAGTATTTT

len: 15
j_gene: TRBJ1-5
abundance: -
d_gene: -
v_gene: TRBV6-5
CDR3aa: CASRYTVNSNQPQHF
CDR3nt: TGTGCCAGCAGATACACCGTCAATAGCAATCAGCCCCAGCATTTT

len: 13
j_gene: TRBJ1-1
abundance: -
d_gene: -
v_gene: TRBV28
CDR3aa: CASSLGRGTEAFF
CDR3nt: TGTGCCAGCAGTTTGGGACGAGGGACTGAAGCTTTCTTT

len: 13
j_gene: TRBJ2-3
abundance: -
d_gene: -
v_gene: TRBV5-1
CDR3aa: CASSLAGDAGQYF
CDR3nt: TGCGCCAGCAGCTTGGCGGGGGACGCGGGGCAGTATTTT

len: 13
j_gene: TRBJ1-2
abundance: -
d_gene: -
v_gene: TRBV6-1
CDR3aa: CASSESGQTGYTF
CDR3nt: TGTGCCAGCAGTGAATCTGGTCAGACTGGCTACACCTTC

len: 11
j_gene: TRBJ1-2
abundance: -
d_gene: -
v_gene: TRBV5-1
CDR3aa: CASSETYGYTF
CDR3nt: TGCGCCAGCAGCGAGACGTATGGCTACACCTTC

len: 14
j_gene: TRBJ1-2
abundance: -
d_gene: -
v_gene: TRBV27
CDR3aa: CASSRLTDNYGYTF
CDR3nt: TGTGCCAGCAGTCGGTTGACAGATAACTATGGCTACACCTTC

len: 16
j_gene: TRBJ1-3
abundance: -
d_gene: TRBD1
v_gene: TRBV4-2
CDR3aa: CASSQEATGGSDTIYF
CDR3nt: TGTGCCAGCAGCCAAGAGGCCACAGGGGGATCAGACACCATATATTTT

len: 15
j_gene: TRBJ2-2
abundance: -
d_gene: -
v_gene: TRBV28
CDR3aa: CASSDHTGSSRELFF
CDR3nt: TGTGCCAGCAGTGACCATACAGGGAGTTCCCGGGAGCTGTTTTTT

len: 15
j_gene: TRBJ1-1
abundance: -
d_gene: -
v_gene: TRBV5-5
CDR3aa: CASSLGAVLNTEAFF
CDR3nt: TGTGCCAGCAGCTTGGGAGCGGTCTTGAACACTGAAGCTTTCTTT

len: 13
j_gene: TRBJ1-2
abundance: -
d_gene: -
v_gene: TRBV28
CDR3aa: CASSLGFNYGYTF
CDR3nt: TGTGCCAGCAGTTTAGGGTTTAACTATGGCTACACCTTC

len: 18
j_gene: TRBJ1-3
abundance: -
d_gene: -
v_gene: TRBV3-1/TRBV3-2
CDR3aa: CASSQDLSGAVSGNTIYF
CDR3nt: TGTGCCAGCAGCCAAGATCTGAGTGGGGCCGTCTCTGGAAACACCATATATTTT

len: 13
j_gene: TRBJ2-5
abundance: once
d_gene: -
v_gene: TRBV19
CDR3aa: CASKSIPGETQYF
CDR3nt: TGTGCCAGTAAAAGCATTCCGGGGGAGACCCAGTACTTC

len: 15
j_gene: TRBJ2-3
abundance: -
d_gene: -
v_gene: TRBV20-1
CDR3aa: CSASDATRITDTQYF
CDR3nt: TGCAGTGCTAGTGATGCGACTAGGATCACAGATACGCAGTATTTT

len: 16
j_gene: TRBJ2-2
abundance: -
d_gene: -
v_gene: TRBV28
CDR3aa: CASKGGGWSDTGELFF
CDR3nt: TGTGCCAGCAAGGGAGGGGGGTGGAGTGACACCGGGGAGCTGTTTTTT

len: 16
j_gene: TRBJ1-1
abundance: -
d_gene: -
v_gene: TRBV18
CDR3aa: CASSPVLGLGGAEAFF
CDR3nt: TGTGCCAGCTCACCGGTCTTAGGGTTGGGGGGGGCTGAAGCTTTCTTT

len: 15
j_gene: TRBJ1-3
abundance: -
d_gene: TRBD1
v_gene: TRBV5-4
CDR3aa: CASSLETGAGNTIYF
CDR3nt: TGTGCCAGCAGCTTGGAGACAGGGGCTGGAAACACCATATATTTT

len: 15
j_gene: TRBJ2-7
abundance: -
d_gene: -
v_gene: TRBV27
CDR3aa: CASSMGGYAGGEQYF
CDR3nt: TGTGCCAGCAGTATGGGGGGTTACGCAGGCGGCGAGCAGTACTTC

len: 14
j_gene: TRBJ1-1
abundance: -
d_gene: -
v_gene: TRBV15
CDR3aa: CATSRDRGASGAFF
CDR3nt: TGTGCCACCAGCAGAGACAGGGGCGCCTCAGGAGCTTTCTTT

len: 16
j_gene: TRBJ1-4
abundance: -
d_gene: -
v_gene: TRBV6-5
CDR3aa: CASSYSPREVSEKLFF
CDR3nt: TGTGCCAGCAGTTACAGCCCCCGCGAAGTCTCTGAAAAACTGTTTTTT

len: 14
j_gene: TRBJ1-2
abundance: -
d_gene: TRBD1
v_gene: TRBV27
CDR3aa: CASSSGQGNYGYTF
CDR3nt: TGTGCCAGCAGCTCCGGACAGGGAAACTATGGCTACACCTTC

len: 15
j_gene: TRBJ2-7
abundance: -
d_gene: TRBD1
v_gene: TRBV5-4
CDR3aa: CASSLSADRGHEQYF
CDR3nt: TGTGCCAGCAGCTTGTCCGCGGACAGGGGCCACGAGCAGTACTTC

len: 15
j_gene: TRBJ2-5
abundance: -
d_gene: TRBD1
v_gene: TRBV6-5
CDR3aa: CASSHRGPNSETQYF
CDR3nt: TGTGCCAGCAGTCACAGGGGCCCCAATTCAGAGACCCAGTACTTC

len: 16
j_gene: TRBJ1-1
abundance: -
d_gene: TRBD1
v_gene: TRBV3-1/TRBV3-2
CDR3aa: CAGSSLGQGAQGEAFF
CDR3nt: TGTGCCGGCAGCTCCCTAGGACAGGGGGCGCAGGGTGAAGCTTTCTTT